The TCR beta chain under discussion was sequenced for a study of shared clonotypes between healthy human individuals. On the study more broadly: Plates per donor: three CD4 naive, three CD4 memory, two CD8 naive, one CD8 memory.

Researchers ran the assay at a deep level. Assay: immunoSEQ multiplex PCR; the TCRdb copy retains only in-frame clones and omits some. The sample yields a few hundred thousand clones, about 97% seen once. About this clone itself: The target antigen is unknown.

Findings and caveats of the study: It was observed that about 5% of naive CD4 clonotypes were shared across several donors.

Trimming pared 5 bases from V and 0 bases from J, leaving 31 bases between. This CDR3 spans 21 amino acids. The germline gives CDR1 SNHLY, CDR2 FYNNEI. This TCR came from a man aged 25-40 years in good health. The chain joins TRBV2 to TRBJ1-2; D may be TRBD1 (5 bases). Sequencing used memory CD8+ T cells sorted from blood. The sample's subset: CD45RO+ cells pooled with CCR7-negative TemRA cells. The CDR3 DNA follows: TGTGCCAGCAGTTCCCCCGGTTCGGGGCGTCGGGTGATCATAGCTAACTATGGCTACACCTTC. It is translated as CASSSPGSGRRVIIANYGYTF. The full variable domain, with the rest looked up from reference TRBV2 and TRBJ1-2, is EPEVTQTPSHQVTQMGQEVILRCVPISNHLYFYWYRQILGQKVEFLVSFYNNEISEKSEIFDDQFSVERPDGSNFTLKIRSTKLEDSAMYFCASSSPGSGRRVIIANYGYTFGSGTRLTVV.